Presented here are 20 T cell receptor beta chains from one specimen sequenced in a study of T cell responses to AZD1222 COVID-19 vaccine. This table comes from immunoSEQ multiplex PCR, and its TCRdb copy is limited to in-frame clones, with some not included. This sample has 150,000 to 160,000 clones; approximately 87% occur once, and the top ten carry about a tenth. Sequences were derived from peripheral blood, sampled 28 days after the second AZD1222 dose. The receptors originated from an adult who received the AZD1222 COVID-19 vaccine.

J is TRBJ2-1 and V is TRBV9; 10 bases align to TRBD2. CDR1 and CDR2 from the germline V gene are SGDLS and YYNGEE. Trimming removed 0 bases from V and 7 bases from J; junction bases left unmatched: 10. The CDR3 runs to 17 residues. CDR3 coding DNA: TGTGCCAGCAGCGTAGAGGCTAGCGGGAGTGTAGGAAATGAGCAGTTCTTC. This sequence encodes CASSVEASGSVGNEQFF.

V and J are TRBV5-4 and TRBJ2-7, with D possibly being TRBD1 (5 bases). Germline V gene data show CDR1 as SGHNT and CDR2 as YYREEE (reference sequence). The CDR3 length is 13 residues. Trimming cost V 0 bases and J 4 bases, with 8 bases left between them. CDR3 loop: CASSLDSGYEQYF. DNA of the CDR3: TGTGCCAGCAGCTTGGATTCAGGGTACGAGCAGTACTTC.

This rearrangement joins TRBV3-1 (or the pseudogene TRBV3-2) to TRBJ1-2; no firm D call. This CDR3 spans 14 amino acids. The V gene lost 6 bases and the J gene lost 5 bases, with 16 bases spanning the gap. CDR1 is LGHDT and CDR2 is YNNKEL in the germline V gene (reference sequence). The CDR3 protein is CASRGSAGLYGYTF. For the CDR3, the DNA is TGTGCCAGCAGGGGATCGGCAGGCCTATATGGCTACACCTTC.

CDR3 sequence: CASSQDRGGADYGYTF. CDR3 DNA sequence: TGTGCCAGCAGCCAAGATCGAGGGGGCGCTGACTATGGCTACACCTTC. The chain joins TRBV4-2 to TRBJ1-2; TRBD1 matches at 7 bases. Germline loops: CDR1 LGHNA, CDR2 YNFKEQ. The ends lost 0 bases at V and 3 bases at J; junction bases unmatched: 7. The CDR3 is 16 residues long.

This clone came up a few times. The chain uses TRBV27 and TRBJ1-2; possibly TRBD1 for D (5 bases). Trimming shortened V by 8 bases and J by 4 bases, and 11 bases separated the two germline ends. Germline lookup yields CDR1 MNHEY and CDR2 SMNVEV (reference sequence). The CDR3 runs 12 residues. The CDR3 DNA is TGTGCCAGCGGGGGGAGGTTCTATGGCTACACCTTC. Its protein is CASGGRFYGYTF.

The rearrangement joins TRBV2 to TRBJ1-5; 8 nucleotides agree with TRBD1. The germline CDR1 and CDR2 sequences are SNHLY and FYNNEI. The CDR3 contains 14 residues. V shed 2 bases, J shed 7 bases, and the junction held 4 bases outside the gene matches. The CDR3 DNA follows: TGTGCCAGCAGTGAACAGGGGGCCATCCAGCCCCAGCATTTT. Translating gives CASSEQGAIQPQHF.

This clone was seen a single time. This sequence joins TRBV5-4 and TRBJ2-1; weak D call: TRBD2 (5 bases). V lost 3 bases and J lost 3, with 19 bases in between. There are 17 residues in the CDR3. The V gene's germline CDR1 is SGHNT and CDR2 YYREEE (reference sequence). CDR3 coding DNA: TGTGCCAGCAGCTCGGTGTCGTCCGACTACTACTACAATGAGCAGTTCTTC. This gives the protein CASSSVSSDYYYNEQFF.

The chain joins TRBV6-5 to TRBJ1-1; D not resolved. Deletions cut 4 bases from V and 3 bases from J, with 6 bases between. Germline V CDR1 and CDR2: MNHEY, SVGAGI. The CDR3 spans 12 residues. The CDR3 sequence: CASSFRDTEAFF. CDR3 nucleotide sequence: TGTGCCAGCAGTTTTAGGGACACTGAAGCTTTCTTT.

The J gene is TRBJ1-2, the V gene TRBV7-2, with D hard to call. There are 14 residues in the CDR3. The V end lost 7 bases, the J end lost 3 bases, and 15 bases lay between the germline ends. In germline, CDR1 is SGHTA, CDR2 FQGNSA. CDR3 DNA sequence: TGTGCCAGCATCGGTTTGGGGAGGGACTATGGCTACACCTTC. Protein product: CASIGLGRDYGYTF.

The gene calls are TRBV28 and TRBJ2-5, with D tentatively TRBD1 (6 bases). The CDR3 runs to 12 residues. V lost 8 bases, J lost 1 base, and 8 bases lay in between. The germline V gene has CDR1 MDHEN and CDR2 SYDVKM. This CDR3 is CASEGGQETQYF. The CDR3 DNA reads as TGTGCCAGCGAAGGGGGCCAAGAGACCCAGTACTTC.

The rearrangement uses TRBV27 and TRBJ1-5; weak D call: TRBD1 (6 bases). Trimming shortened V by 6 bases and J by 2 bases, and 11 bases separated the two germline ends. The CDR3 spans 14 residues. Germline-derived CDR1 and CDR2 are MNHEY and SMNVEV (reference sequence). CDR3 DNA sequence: TGTGCCAGCAGCCCTGGACAGCGCAATCAGCCCCAGCATTTT. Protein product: CASSPGQRNQPQHF.

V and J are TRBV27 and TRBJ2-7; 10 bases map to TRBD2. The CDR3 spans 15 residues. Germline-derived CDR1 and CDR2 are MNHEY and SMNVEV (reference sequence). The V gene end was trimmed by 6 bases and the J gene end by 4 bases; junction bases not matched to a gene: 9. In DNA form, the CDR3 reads TGTGCCAGCAGAGGTCTAGCGGGAGTCGGGTACGAGCAGTACTTC. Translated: CASRGLAGVGYEQYF.

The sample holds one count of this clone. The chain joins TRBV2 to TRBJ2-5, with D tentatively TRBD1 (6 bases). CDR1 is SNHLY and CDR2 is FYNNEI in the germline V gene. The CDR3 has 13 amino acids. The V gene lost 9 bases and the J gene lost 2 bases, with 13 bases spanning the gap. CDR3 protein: CASQQGRQETQYF. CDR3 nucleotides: TGTGCCAGTCAACAGGGTCGACAAGAGACCCAGTACTTC.

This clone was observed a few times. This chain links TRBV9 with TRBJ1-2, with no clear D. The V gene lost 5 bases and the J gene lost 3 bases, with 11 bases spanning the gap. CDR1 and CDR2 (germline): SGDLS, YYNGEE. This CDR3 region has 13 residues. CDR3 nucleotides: TGTGCCAGCAGTTCCCAGGCGGACTATGGCTACACCTTC. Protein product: CASSSQADYGYTF.

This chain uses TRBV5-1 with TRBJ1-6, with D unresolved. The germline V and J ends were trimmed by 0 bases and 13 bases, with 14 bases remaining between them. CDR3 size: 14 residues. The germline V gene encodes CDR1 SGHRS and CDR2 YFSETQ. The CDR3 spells CASSLEPSGDPLHF. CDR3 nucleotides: TGCGCCAGCAGCTTGGAGCCTTCTGGCGATCCCCTCCACTTT.

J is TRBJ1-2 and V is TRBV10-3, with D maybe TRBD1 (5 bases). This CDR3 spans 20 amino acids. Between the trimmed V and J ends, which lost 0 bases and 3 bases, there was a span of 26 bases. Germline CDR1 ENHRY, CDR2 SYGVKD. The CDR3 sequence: CAISESRQEAPGRGYYGYTF. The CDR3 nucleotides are TGTGCCATCAGTGAGTCACGCCAAGAAGCCCCGGGACGGGGATACTATGGCTACACCTTC.

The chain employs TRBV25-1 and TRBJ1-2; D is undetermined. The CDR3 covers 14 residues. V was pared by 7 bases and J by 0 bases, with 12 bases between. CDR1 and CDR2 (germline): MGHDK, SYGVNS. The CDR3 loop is CASTKGTANYGYTF. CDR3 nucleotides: TGTGCCAGCACCAAGGGTACAGCTAACTATGGCTACACCTTC.

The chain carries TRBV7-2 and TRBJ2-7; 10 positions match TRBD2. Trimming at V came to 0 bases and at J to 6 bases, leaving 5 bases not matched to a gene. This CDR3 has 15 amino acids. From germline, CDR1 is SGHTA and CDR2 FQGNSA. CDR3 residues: CASSLATGLATEQYF. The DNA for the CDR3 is TGTGCCAGCAGCTTAGCGACGGGACTAGCGACCGAGCAGTACTTC.

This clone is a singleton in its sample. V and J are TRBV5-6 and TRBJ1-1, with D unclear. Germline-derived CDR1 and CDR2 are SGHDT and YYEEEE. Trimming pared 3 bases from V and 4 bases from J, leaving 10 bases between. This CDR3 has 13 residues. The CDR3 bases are TGTGCCAGCAGCTCCCTGCCCCCCACTGAAGCTTTCTTT. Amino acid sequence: CASSSLPPTEAFF.

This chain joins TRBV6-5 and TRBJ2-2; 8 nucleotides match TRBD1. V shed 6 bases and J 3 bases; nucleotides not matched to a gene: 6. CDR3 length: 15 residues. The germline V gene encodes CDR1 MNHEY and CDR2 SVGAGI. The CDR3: CASSSGQGDTGELFF. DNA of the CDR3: TGTGCCAGCAGCTCCGGACAGGGAGACACCGGGGAGCTGTTTTTT.